Below are 10 T cell receptor beta chains sequenced from a single sample in a study of CD8 T cells in Susac syndrome. cDNA came from about 0.5 to 1 ug RNA primed by random hexamers. TCRdb re-called the immunoSEQ multiplex PCR reads with MiXCR, one entry per CDR3 protein. The sample contains some 140,000 distinct CDR3 sequences, under 95% of which appear only once. The sequenced sample was CD8+ T cells from PBMCs. The receptors shown here come from a human donor with multiple sclerosis.

The V gene is TRBV20-1, the J gene TRBJ2-1; 9 nucleotides line up with TRBD2. CDR3 length: 13 residues. Germline CDR1 DFQATT, CDR2 SNEGSKA (reference sequence). V shed 6 bases, J shed 7 bases, and the junction held 7 bases outside the gene matches. CDR3 sequence reads: CSATLTSGNEQFF. The CDR3 nucleotides are TGCAGTGCGACCCTGACTAGCGGAAATGAGCAGTTCTTC.

V gene TRBV29-1 combines with J gene TRBJ2-1; D possibly corresponds to TRBD2 (6 bases). With 4 bases removed from V and 5 bases from J, the gap between germline ends came to 15 bases. The CDR3 spans 14 residues. Germline CDR1 is SQVTM and CDR2 is ANQGSEA. The chain's CDR3 is CSVVGLATNNEQFF. The CDR3 coding sequence is TGCAGCGTTGTTGGGCTAGCGACCAACAATGAGCAGTTCTTC.

The chain links TRBV9 to TRBJ2-5; tentative D call: TRBD2 (6 bases). There are 16 residues in the CDR3. Germline-derived CDR1 and CDR2 are SGDLS and YYNGEE. Trimming pared 4 bases from V and 2 bases from J, leaving 18 bases between. CDR3 bases: TGTGCCAGCAGCTCCCGGGGAGGATGGGGGCAAGAGACCCAGTACTTC. Its protein is CASSSRGGWGQETQYF.

The V call is TRBV7-2, the J call TRBJ1-2; no reliable D call. The CDR3 runs 15 residues. V dropped 5 bases and J dropped 4 bases, with 17 bases sitting between them. Germline lookup yields CDR1 SGHTA and CDR2 FQGNSA. CDR3 in amino acids: CASSPLVQLFYGYTF. The CDR3 DNA sequence: TGTGCCAGCAGCCCCCTGGTACAGCTATTCTATGGCTACACCTTC.

The chain couples TRBV5-4 to TRBJ1-1; a weak D match, TRBD1 (5 bases). The CDR3 is 13 amino acids. V was pared by 5 bases and J by 3 bases, with 11 bases between. CDR1 is SGHNT and CDR2 is YYREEE in the germline V gene (reference sequence). The CDR3 region has the DNA TGTGCCAGCAGATCGGGGGGGGACACTGAAGCTTTCTTT. Translated, it gives CASRSGGDTEAFF.

The V gene is TRBV6-6, the J gene TRBJ1-2; 11 bases are a match to TRBD1. J gave up 8 bases and V 6 bases, and 5 bases lay outside the gene matches. The CDR3 runs 13 residues. Germline V lookup: CDR1 MNHNY, CDR2 SVGAGI (reference sequence). CDR3 loop: CASSRTGGQGYTF. In nucleotides, the CDR3 is TGTGCCAGCAGCCGGACAGGGGGCCAGGGCTACACCTTC.

This chain joins TRBV28 and TRBJ2-3; possible D gene TRBD1, 6 bases. V was pared by 5 bases and J by 0 bases, with 6 bases between. The CDR3 covers 13 residues. Germline CDR1 reads MDHEN; CDR2 reads SYDVKM. CDR3 sequence: CASSGQSTDTQYF. CDR3 coding DNA: TGTGCCAGCAGTGGACAGAGCACAGATACGCAGTATTTT.

V gene TRBV30 combines with J gene TRBJ2-1; D gene uncertain. Germline-derived CDR1 and CDR2 are GTSNPN and SVGIG (reference sequence). The CDR3 consists of 12 residues. Trimming removed 0 bases at V and 14 bases at J, with 14 bases between. The CDR3 spells CAWSVRITREFF. In nucleotides, the CDR3 is TGTGCCTGGAGTGTACGAATAACCCGGGAGTTCTTC.

J is TRBJ2-1 and V is TRBV27; D perhaps matches TRBD2 (5 bases). Per the germline V gene, CDR1 is MNHEY and CDR2 is SMNVEV (reference sequence). The CDR3 sequence is 13 residues long. The ends were cut back, 4 bases at V and 8 bases at J, with 12 bases in the middle. The CDR3 coding sequence is TGTGCCAGCAGTTCGCCTAGCCGGCATGAGCAGTTCTTC. This encodes CASSSPSRHEQFF.

The J gene is TRBJ1-2, the V gene TRBV29-1; 8 nucleotides line up with TRBD1. Unmatched junction bases numbered 10, after V lost 4 bases and J lost 3 bases. In germline, CDR1 is SQVTM, CDR2 ANQGSEA. This CDR3 has 15 residues. DNA for the CDR3: TGCAGCGTTGCCCTCCTTAAGGACAGGGACTATGGCTACACCTTC. It translates to CSVALLKDRDYGYTF.